The 10 T cell receptor beta chains below come from one sample, sequenced in a study of CD8 T cells in ankylosing spondylitis. MiXCR, applied by TCRdb to the 5' RACE reads, yields one record per CDR3 protein. Of around 100,000 distinct CDR3 sequences in the sample, about 25% are singletons; the top ten hold 9% to 15%. The material sequenced was synovial fluid, either unsorted or a sorted T cell fraction (not recorded which). All receptors come from a male donor with ankylosing spondylitis.

This clonotype was seen repeatedly, ten times or more. V usage is TRBV28 and J usage is TRBJ2-1, with 11 bases aligning to TRBD2. CDR3 length equals 17 residues. The V and J ends lost 0 bases and 5 bases, in that order; junction bases with no gene match: 6. Per germline, CDR1 MDHEN and CDR2 SYDVKM. This CDR3 reads CASSLWTSGDGNNEQFF. The CDR3 DNA reads as TGTGCCAGCAGTTTATGGACTAGCGGGGACGGGAACAATGAGCAGTTCTTC. Filled out from reference TRBV28 and TRBJ2-1, the complete variable domain reads DVKVTQSSRYLVKRTGEKVFLECVQDMDHENMFWYRQDPGLGLRLIYFSYDVKMKEKGDIPEGYSVSREKKERFSLILESASTNQTSMYLCASSLWTSGDGNNEQFFGPGTRLTVL.

V and J are TRBV27 and TRBJ2-7; either TRBD1 or TRBD2 may fit D (5 bases each). V was cut by 5 bases and J by 0 bases, with 20 bases left in between. Germline V gene data show CDR1 as MNHEY and CDR2 as SMNVEV (reference sequence). The CDR3 spans 17 residues. CDR3 bases: TGTGCCAGCAGTCCCTTTTTGGGCAGAGGGACCTCCTACGAGCAGTACTTC. Its translation is CASSPFLGRGTSYEQYF.

The genes are TRBV15 and TRBJ1-5; no clear D. This CDR3 spans 14 amino acids. Germline V gene lookup returns CDR1 LNHNV and CDR2 YYDKDF (reference sequence). Between the trimmed V and J ends, which lost 1 base and 6 bases, there was a span of 10 bases. The CDR3 is CATSRGGRGQPQHF. CDR3 bases: TGTGCCACCAGCAGAGGAGGGCGAGGTCAGCCCCAGCATTTT.

This chain connects TRBV11-2 to TRBJ1-1; possibly TRBD1 for D (5 bases). The CDR3 totals 15 residues. CDR1 and CDR2 from the germline V gene are SGHAT and FQNNGV. V lost 2 bases and J 5 bases, leaving 15 bases between the germline ends. The CDR3 region has the DNA TGTGCCAGCAGCTTACGGGGGGGTGCGGGGACTGAAGCTTTCTTT. This encodes CASSLRGGAGTEAFF.

There are a few counts of this clonotype. The CDR3 is CASSFAPGTHRGPNYGYTF. CDR3 coding DNA: TGTGCCAGCAGCTTTGCCCCGGGGACCCACAGGGGACCTAACTATGGCTACACCTTC. This chain connects TRBV11-1 to TRBJ1-2; 7 positions match TRBD1. Germline V CDR1 and CDR2: SGHAT, FQDESV (reference sequence). V lost 3 bases and J lost 0; bases outside the gene matches: 16. CDR3 length: 19 amino acids. The full variable domain, rest sourced from reference TRBV11-1 and TRBJ1-2, is EAEVAQSPRYKITEKSQAVAFWCDPISGHATLYWYRQILGQGPELLVQFQDESVVDDSQLPKDRFSAERLKGVDSTLKIQPAELGDSAMYLCASSFAPGTHRGPNYGYTFGSGTRLTVV.

The sample holds a few counts of this clonotype. The rearrangement links TRBV27 to TRBJ2-7; D possibly corresponds to TRBD1 (6 bases). Trimming pared 0 bases from V and 4 bases from J, leaving 13 bases between. CDR1 is MNHEY and CDR2 is SMNVEV in the germline V gene (reference sequence). The CDR3 has 15 residues. CDR3 DNA sequence: TGTGCCAGCAGTTTATCGACAGGTCAAGGTTACGAGCAGTACTTC. It specifies CASSLSTGQGYEQYF.

Ten or more counts support this clonotype. The chain has TRBV5-1 and TRBJ2-3; the D is unclear. Deletions cut 4 bases from V and 0 bases from J, with 6 bases between. CDR1 is SGHRS, CDR2 YFSETQ, per germline. The CDR3 has 13 amino acids. CDR3 loop: CASSVGSTDTQYF. CDR3 nucleotides: TGCGCCAGCAGCGTGGGAAGCACAGATACGCAGTATTTT.

The CDR3 DNA is TGCGCCAGCTCCCGTGATAGCGTCTACAATGAGCAGTTCTTC. Its translation is CASSRDSVYNEQFF. The V gene is TRBV10-2, the J gene TRBJ2-1, with D possibly TRBD2 on 5 matching bases. Germline V lookup: CDR1 WSHSY, CDR2 SAAADI. This CDR3 comprises 14 residues. V shed 8 bases and J shed 3 bases, with 14 bases lying between them.

This clonotype was observed a handful of times. V and J are TRBV11-2 and TRBJ1-3; no definite D call. The CDR3 spans 14 residues. The V end was cut by 5 bases, the J end by 4 bases, with 12 bases between. From germline, CDR1 is SGHAT and CDR2 FQNNGV. The CDR3 sequence: CASSTAGSGNTIYF. CDR3 nucleotides: TGTGCCAGCAGCACCGCGGGTTCGGGAAACACCATATATTTT. Supplemented by reference TRBV11-2 and TRBJ1-3, the full variable domain reads EAGVAQSPRYKIIEKRQSVAFWCNPISGHATLYWYQQILGQGPKLLIQFQNNGVVDDSQLPKDRFSAERLKGVDSTLKIQPAKLEDSAVYLCASSTAGSGNTIYFGEGSWLTVV.

The chain employs TRBV5-1 and TRBJ1-1; no reliable D call. Germline CDR1 and CDR2: SGHRS and YFSETQ. V gave up 2 bases and J gave up 6 bases, with 14 bases separating them. The CDR3 consists of 14 residues. CDR3 sequence reads: CASSLELGSSEAFF. The CDR3 coding sequence is TGCGCCAGCAGCTTAGAGCTTGGCTCGTCTGAAGCTTTCTTT.